The subject of this entry is one T cell receptor (beta chain). The CDR3 extends over 15 amino acids. Germline V CDR1 and CDR2: SGHVS, FNYEAQ. The ends lost 7 bases at V and 3 bases at J; junction bases unmatched: 8. This table comes from immunoSEQ multiplex PCR, and its TCRdb copy is limited to in-frame clones, with some not included. The sample lists roughly 90,000 clones, 78% occurring once. The data originate from a study of radiotherapy plus CTLA-4 blockade in lung cancer. V gene TRBV7-6 combines with J gene TRBJ2-5; 10 bases are a match to TRBD2. The receptor was isolated from a human donor with non-small cell lung cancer who had a partial response to radiotherapy plus ipilimumab. Some clones in this sample may be carry-over from other donors' samples. The sample consisted of peripheral blood, taken from a patient treated with radiotherapy plus ipilimumab. The CDR3 is CASTLAGLAEETQYF. The DNA of the CDR3 is TGTGCCAGCACCCTAGCCGGACTAGCGGAAGAGACCCAGTACTTC. The full variable domain, with the rest looked up from reference TRBV7-6 and TRBJ2-5, is GAGVSQSPRYKVTKRGQDVALRCDPISGHVSLYWYRQALGQGPEFLTYFNYEAQQDKSGLPNDRFSAERPEGSISTLTIQRTEQRDSAMYRCASTLAGLAEETQYFGPGTRLLVL.